What follows are 15 T cell receptor beta chains derived from one specimen sequenced in a study of metastatic and nonmetastatic thyroid tumors. Every patient was untreated before thyroid surgery. TCRdb reassembled clones from the PCR reads with MiXCR. This sample has roughly 12,000 clones; 27% occur once, and the top ten carry about 19%. Sequencing input: tumor tissue. The receptors were gathered from a female donor with papillary thyroid cancer or a benign thyroid nodule (not recorded which). Some clones in this sample may be carry-over from other donors' samples.

This chain links TRBV7-3 with TRBJ2-1; 8 bases align to TRBD2. Trimming removed 11 bases from V and 8 bases from J; junction bases left unmatched: 11. The CDR3 extends over 13 amino acids. Germline CDR1 and CDR2: SGHTA and FQGTGA. CDR3 sequence: CAGPGGVSYEQFF. The CDR3 nucleotides read TGTGCCGGACCGGGAGGGGTAAGCTATGAGCAGTTCTTC.

This clone was recorded a few times. The rearrangement joins TRBV2 to TRBJ2-1; 7 positions match TRBD1. Germline V CDR1 and CDR2: SNHLY, FYNNEI. The CDR3 totals 15 residues. Unmatched junction bases numbered 9, after V lost 2 bases and J lost 8 bases. CDR3 in amino acids: CASSERDRAGDEQFF. For the CDR3, the DNA is TGTGCCAGCAGTGAAAGAGACAGGGCAGGCGATGAGCAGTTCTTC.

The rearrangement links TRBV3-1 to TRBJ1-1, with 9 bases identical to TRBD1. CDR1 is LGHDT and CDR2 is YNNKEL in the germline V gene (reference sequence). Trimming took 4 bases from V and 4 from J; bases not matched to a gene: 10. This CDR3 is 16 amino acids long. CDR3 protein: CASSLRDREFGTEAFF. The CDR3 bases are TGTGCCAGCAGCCTCCGGGACAGGGAATTTGGCACTGAAGCTTTCTTT.

This clone was detected many times. The rearrangement uses TRBV27 and TRBJ2-1, with no clear D. V was pared by 3 bases and J by 1 base, with 4 bases between. Germline loops: CDR1 MNHEY, CDR2 SMNVEV (reference sequence). The CDR3 length is 13 residues. CDR3 nucleotide sequence: TGTGCCAGCAGTTTTAGGTCCTACAATGAGCAGTTCTTC. Protein: CASSFRSYNEQFF.

This clone was recorded many times. This chain uses TRBV13 with TRBJ2-7; TRBD2 might be the D (5 bases). Germline V gene lookup returns CDR1 PRHDT and CDR2 FYEKMQ (reference sequence). The V gene lost 3 bases and the J gene lost 5 bases, with 11 bases spanning the gap. This CDR3 is 13 amino acids long. CDR3 in amino acids: CASSLASNHEQYF. CDR3 in DNA: TGTGCCAGCAGCTTGGCTAGCAACCACGAGCAGTACTTC.

The rearrangement joins TRBV7-2 to TRBJ1-1, with 8 bases that match TRBD1. CDR3 size: 15 residues. In germline, CDR1 is SGHTA, CDR2 FQGNSA. The J segment lost 0 bases and the V segment lost 5 bases, leaving 5 bases of the junction unmatched. The CDR3 protein is CASSLGQGVNTEAFF. The CDR3 nucleotides read TGTGCCAGCAGCCTAGGACAGGGAGTGAACACTGAAGCTTTCTTT.

This clone rates as medium-sized (0.01 to 0.1%). The chain recombines TRBV12-5 with TRBJ2-6; 10 nucleotides line up with TRBD1. The germline V gene encodes CDR1 LGHNT and CDR2 FRNRAP. This CDR3 has 18 amino acids. J gave up 4 bases and V 2 bases, and 8 bases lay outside the gene matches. The DNA for the CDR3 is TGTGCTAGTGGTTTGTCACCGGGACAGGGGAGAGGGGCCAACGTCCTGACTTTC. Protein: CASGLSPGQGRGANVLTF.

By share, this clone ranks as large (0.1 to 1%). The genes are TRBV11-2 and TRBJ1-1; D is undetermined. Germline V gene lookup returns CDR1 SGHAT and CDR2 FQNNGV. Trimming took off 5 bases at V and 0 bases at J, with 13 bases between the two ends. This CDR3 has 15 amino acids. The CDR3 loop reads CASSGEVGLNTEAFF. The CDR3, as DNA: TGTGCCAGCAGCGGGGAGGTGGGGTTGAACACTGAAGCTTTCTTT.

CDR3 coding DNA: TGTGCCAGCTCACCACCGGGACAGCGAGAGGACGAGCAGTACTTC. It encodes CASSPPGQREDEQYF. The chain couples TRBV18 to TRBJ2-7, with TRBD1 identical over 7 bases. The length of the CDR3 is 15 residues. Germline V lookup: CDR1 KGHSH, CDR2 LQKENI. The V segment lost 0 bases and the J segment 5 bases; nucleotides outside the gene matches: 7.

This clone was seen a handful of times. The V and J genes are TRBV28 and TRBJ2-3; D is perhaps TRBD1 (5 bases). Germline V gives CDR1 MDHEN, CDR2 SYDVKM. CDR3 length: 15 amino acids. The V end was cut by 4 bases, the J end by 2 bases, with 13 bases between. The DNA of the CDR3 is TGTGCCAGCAGTTCCCCGCCAGGGCTCACAGATACGCAGTATTTT. Its translation is CASSSPPGLTDTQYF.

This clone was counted at least ten times. The gene calls are TRBV29-1 and TRBJ2-7; 10 positions match TRBD1. The CDR3 has 14 residues. V trimming: 0 bases; J trimming: 4 bases; junction bases outside the gene matches: 3. From germline, CDR1 is SQVTM and CDR2 ANQGSEA. Here the CDR3 DNA reads TGCAGCGTTGAAGATCGGGGACAGGGGTACGAGCAGTACTTC. It codes for CSVEDRGQGYEQYF.

This clone was found many times. The gene calls are TRBV7-2 and TRBJ2-3; D possibly matches TRBD1 or TRBD2 (5 bases each). The CDR3 runs to 14 residues. Germline CDR1 is SGHTA and CDR2 is FQGNSA. The V gene lost 4 bases and the J gene lost 0 bases, with 8 bases spanning the gap. The CDR3 is CASSWDLSTDTQYF. CDR3 sequence (DNA): TGTGCCAGCAGCTGGGACCTTAGCACAGATACGCAGTATTTT. Based on the CDR3 plus reference TRBV7-2 and TRBJ2-3, the full variable domain is GAGVSQSPSNKVTEKGKDVELRCDPISGHTALYWYRQSLGQGLEFLIYFQGNSAPDKSGLPSDRFSAERTGGSVSTLTIQRTQQEDSAVYLCASSWDLSTDTQYFGPGTRLTVL.

In its sample, this clone was seen many times. V gene TRBV10-3 combines with J gene TRBJ2-3; D is undetermined. Germline CDR1 and CDR2: ENHRY and SYGVKD. This CDR3 has 13 amino acids. The germline V and J ends were trimmed by 8 bases and 0 bases, with 9 bases remaining between them. The CDR3 here is CAIRLRSTDTQYF. The CDR3 nucleotides are TGTGCCATCCGGTTGCGTAGCACAGATACGCAGTATTTT.

Many counts were recorded for this clone. The chain links TRBV18 to TRBJ1-1; unclear D gene. Germline V lookup: CDR1 KGHSH, CDR2 LQKENI. The CDR3 loop spans 12 amino acids. V gave up 0 bases and J gave up 4 bases, with 3 bases separating them. Written as DNA, the CDR3 is TGTGCCAGCTCACCACCCAGCACTGAAGCTTTCTTT. The encoded protein is CASSPPSTEAFF.

This clone occurred many times. This rearrangement joins TRBV7-8 to TRBJ2-7, with D possibly being TRBD1 or TRBD2 (5 bases each). Germline loops: CDR1 SGHVS, CDR2 FQNEAQ. Trimming took 1 base from V and 3 from J, leaving 16 bases between them. There are 16 residues in the CDR3. The CDR3 reads CASSLDPVRDRYEQYF. In nucleotides, the CDR3 is TGTGCCAGCAGCTTAGACCCGGTTAGGGACCGCTACGAGCAGTACTTC. Combining the CDR3 with reference TRBV7-8 and TRBJ2-7 gives the whole variable domain GAGVSQSPRYKVAKRGQDVALRCDPISGHVSLFWYQQALGQGPEFLTYFQNEAQLDKSGLPSDRFFAERPEGSVSTLKIQRTQQEDSAVYLCASSLDPVRDRYEQYFGPGTRLTVT.